This TCR beta chain was obtained from a study of PD-1 blockade in classical Hodgkin lymphoma. Study summary: Once every 2 weeks, patients received intravenous nivolumab at 3 mg/kg. Broader study findings: The study found complete responders had baseline diversity similar to newly diagnosed patients. Baseline TCR diversity was reportedly lower in newly diagnosed patients than healthy donors.

In the case of this clone: Its specificity is unknown.

Every patient was affected by relapse after autologous stem cell transplantation, while exposure to brentuximab vedotin was not uniform. The J segment lost 2 bases and the V segment lost 1 base, leaving 12 bases of the junction unmatched. CDR3 size: 18 residues. Per the germline V gene, CDR1 is MGHDK and CDR2 is SYGVNS. Data came from immunoSEQ multiplex PCR; TCRdb stores just in-frame clones and leaves some out. The table includes over 80,000 clones, just under 95% detected once. This TCR derives from a human donor with classical Hodgkin lymphoma. Here the sequenced sample was peripheral blood mononuclear cells (PBMCs), taken at baseline. The rearrangement uses TRBV25-1 and TRBJ2-7, with 9 bases identical to TRBD2. The CDR3 bases are TGTGCCAGCAGTGAATCCATCCACCTAGCGGGGACTACCTACGAGCAGTACTTC. Translation gives CASSESIHLAGTTYEQYF.